The text below deals with one T cell receptor (beta chain). Its antigen is not known. Via MiXCR, TCRdb re-called the reads, giving one row per CDR3 protein. The table includes some 320,000 distinct CDR3 sequences, around 9.5% detected once. Trimming cost V 0 bases and J 9 bases; bases outside gene matches: 7. The CDR3 covers 16 residues. Germline V CDR1 and CDR2: SGDLS, YYNGEE. The data were taken from a study of T cell repertoires in cytomegalovirus infection. The study, taken as a whole, reports: HLA-C-restricted CMV clonotypes gave the most frequent clonotype in two of eight donors.

The rearrangement joins TRBV9 to TRBJ2-1; 12 bases line up with TRBD2. Sequencing input: PBMCs. The TCR comes from a human donor in good health (CMV status not recorded). Some clones in this sample may be carry-over from other donors' samples. DNA of the CDR3: TGTGCCAGCAGCGTAGCATCTAGCGGGGGGGCAAGTGAGCAGTTCTTC. Residues: CASSVASSGGASEQFF.